This paragraph reports one T cell receptor (beta chain). This CDR3 has 15 residues. V shed 6 bases and J 2 bases; nucleotides not matched to a gene: 7. Germline V gene data show CDR1 as SGHVS and CDR2 as FQNEAQ. This sample is part of a study of blood T cell repertoires in COVID-19. Study-level information: Samples of COVID-19 (acute and convalescent) were obtained from the United States, Italy and Spain. The cDNA or gDNA used as material had been derived from T cells, B-cell-depleted T cells, or PBMCs.

As originally analysed: Reference gene primer amplification gave nucleated cell count estimates. The protocol was immunoSEQ multiplex PCR, while the TCRdb copy is restricted to in-frame clones and leaves out a portion. V, J and clone size were drawn from that table, and D and trimming were deduced from the DNA. The top ten hold approximately 40% of the sample, which has 9,500 to 15,000 clones, roughly 82% seen once. Material for sequencing was peripheral blood. This TCR was recovered from an elderly man with acute or convalescent COVID-19. The rearrangement links TRBV7-8 to TRBJ2-7, with TRBD2 identical over 10 bases. The CDR3 coding sequence is TGTGCCAGCAGACCTCTAGCGGGGGTTCCCTACGAGCAGTACTTC. This codes for CASRPLAGVPYEQYF.